This T cell receptor beta chain was sequenced during a study of blood T cell repertoires in COVID-19. At the level of the study: Spain, Italy and the United States supplied samples that represented acute and convalescent COVID-19. T cells, B-cell-depleted T cells, or PBMCs supplied cDNA or gDNA.

Original handling: Estimation of nucleated cell counts relied on the amplification of reference gene primers. TCRdb keeps only in-frame clones here, not all; method: immunoSEQ multiplex PCR. The DNA gave D and trimming, while V, J and clone size come from that table. Here the sample spans roughly 100,000 clones, around 93% being singletons. This clone came up once. The V and J ends lost 6 bases and 5 bases, in that order; junction bases with no gene match: 13. Germline V gives CDR1 MDHEN, CDR2 SYDVKM. This CDR3 comprises 17 residues. Sequenced input: peripheral blood. The receptor was isolated from a man aged 45-65 years with acute or convalescent COVID-19. The chain has TRBV28 and TRBJ1-6; 7 nucleotides agree with TRBD1. The DNA of the CDR3 is TGTGCCAGCAGCTCCGGGACAGTGGCCCTCCATAATTCACCCCTCCACTTT. This sequence encodes CASSSGTVALHNSPLHF.